These 13 T cell receptor beta chains were sequenced from one sample in a study of CD8+CD57+ T cells in acquired aplastic anemia. Patients picked for sequencing had shown CD8+CD57+ cell expansion detected by flow cytometry. Genomic DNA acted as the template from which TCR beta VDJ combination and CDR3 sequence profiling were carried out. Via MiXCR, TCRdb re-called the reads, giving one row per CDR3 protein. The sample includes 95,000 to 150,000 distinct CDR3 sequences, over 55% of them seen just once. The specimen sequenced was sorted CD4+, CD8+, or CD8+CD57+ T cells (not recorded which) from PBMCs. These receptors were collected from a human donor with aplastic anemia.

This clonotype appeared many times. The V gene is TRBV30, the J gene TRBJ1-6; 10 bases agree with TRBD1. V trimming: 2 bases; J trimming: 9 bases; junction bases outside the gene matches: 4. This CDR3 is built from 14 residues. Per the germline V gene, CDR1 is GTSNPN and CDR2 is SVGIG (reference sequence). DNA of the CDR3: TGTGCCTGGAGTCCGGGACAGGGGACTTCACCCCTCCACTTT. Its translation is CAWSPGQGTSPLHF.

The V and J genes are TRBV20-1 and TRBJ2-3; 12 nucleotides align to TRBD2. With V trimmed by 6 bases and J by 4 bases, 5 bases remained unmatched. The CDR3 length is 14 residues. The germline V gene encodes CDR1 DFQATT and CDR2 SNEGSKA (reference sequence). CDR3 nucleotide sequence: TGCAGTGCAAGACTAGCGGGAGTGGCAGATACGCAGTATTTT. This sequence encodes CSARLAGVADTQYF.

This clonotype showed up just a few times. The junction shows a germline mismatch at one end, possibly a read error. The chain carries TRBV24-1 and TRBJ2-3; D is perhaps TRBD2 (5 bases). The CDR3 runs to 13 residues. CDR1 is KGHDR, CDR2 SFDVKD, per germline. The CDR3 here is CATSDGHGDTRYF. The CDR3 DNA follows: TGTGCCACCAGTGACGGGCACGGGGATACGCGGTATTTT.

The chain carries TRBV15 and TRBJ1-6, with D hard to call. V was trimmed by 1 base and J by 0 bases, leaving 10 bases between them. The germline CDR1 and CDR2 sequences are LNHNV and YYDKDF (reference sequence). This CDR3 contains 17 residues. The CDR3 DNA reads as TGTGCCACCAGCAGAGGGGCACTGTGCTCCTATAATTCACCCCTCCACTTT. It specifies CATSRGALCSYNSPLHF.

The chain employs TRBV10-2 and TRBJ1-1; unclear D gene. The CDR3 has 12 amino acids. Germline values: CDR1 WSHSY, CDR2 SAAADI. Trimming took off 4 bases at V and 0 bases at J, with 3 bases between the two ends. CDR3 region: CASSAVNTEAFF. The CDR3 coding sequence is TGCGCCAGCAGTGCAGTGAACACTGAAGCTTTCTTT.

This clonotype was counted at least ten times. The J gene is TRBJ2-4, the V gene TRBV15; TRBD2 agrees at 14 bases. The CDR3 spans 19 residues. V shed 1 base, J shed 1 base, and the junction held 6 bases outside the gene matches. The germline V gene has CDR1 LNHNV and CDR2 YYDKDF (reference sequence). CDR3 DNA: TGTGCCACCAGCAGAGTCCCGACTAGCGGGGGGGGGGCCAAAAACATTCAGTACTTC. Protein product: CATSRVPTSGGGAKNIQYF.

The chain couples TRBV19 to TRBJ2-7; TRBD1 agrees at 10 bases. The CDR3 has 16 amino acids. Germline-derived CDR1 and CDR2 are LNHDA and SQIVND (reference sequence). V lost 5 bases and J lost 3; bases outside the gene matches: 10. This chain's CDR3 is CASSSPTGGSLYEQYF. CDR3 in DNA: TGTGCCAGTAGTTCTCCGACAGGGGGCTCCCTCTACGAGCAGTACTTC.

For the CDR3, the DNA is TGTGCCAGCCACACAGGGTGGGGTAGGATTGAAGCTTTCTTT. Its protein is CASHTGWGRIEAFF. The chain is built from TRBV6-2 or TRBV6-3 and TRBJ1-1; maybe TRBD1 (6 bases). CDR3 length equals 14 residues. Looked up from germline, CDR1 is MNHEY and CDR2 is SVGEGT. V gave up 8 bases and J gave up 7 bases, with 20 bases separating them.

The chain recombines TRBV10-3 with TRBJ1-4; D is perhaps TRBD1 (6 bases). V lost 3 bases to trimming and J lost 10 bases, with 15 bases between them. CDR1 and CDR2 from the germline V gene are ENHRY and SYGVKD. The CDR3 runs 14 residues. CDR3 DNA: TGTGCCATCAGTGACGGGCAGGGGTACGGAAAACTGTTTTTT. It yields the protein CAISDGQGYGKLFF.

The genes are TRBV15 and TRBJ1-4; maybe TRBD1 (6 bases). The ends were cut back, 4 bases at V and 0 bases at J, with 12 bases in the middle. The V gene's germline CDR1 is LNHNV and CDR2 YYDKDF (reference sequence). The CDR3 is made up of 16 amino acids. CDR3 bases: TGTGCCACCAGCACGGGGGCGGGCTCAACTAATGAAAAACTGTTTTTT. It codes for CATSTGAGSTNEKLFF.

The genes are TRBV7-8 and TRBJ2-1; 9 bases are a match to TRBD1. V lost 3 bases to trimming and J lost 4 bases; unmatched junction nucleotides: 4. Germline CDR1 SGHVS, CDR2 FQNEAQ. This CDR3 has 15 amino acids. This CDR3 is CASSFDRGVYNEQFF. In DNA form, the CDR3 reads TGTGCCAGCAGCTTCGACAGGGGGGTTTACAATGAGCAGTTCTTC.

For the CDR3, the DNA is TGCGCCAGCAGTGAGTCGACCGGTCACAGGACCCAGCATTTT. It translates to CASSESTGHRTQHF. The V gene is TRBV10-2, the J gene TRBJ1-5; possibly TRBD1 for D (5 bases). Trimming took off 0 bases at V and 11 bases at J, with 14 bases between the two ends. The germline gives CDR1 WSHSY, CDR2 SAAADI. The CDR3 covers 14 residues.

The J gene is TRBJ2-3, the V gene TRBV7-6, with 7 bases lining up with TRBD2. J lost 0 bases, V lost 0 bases, and 6 bases had no gene match. Per germline, CDR1 SGHVS and CDR2 FNYEAQ. This CDR3 has 17 residues. The CDR3 spells CASSLASPSGSTDTQYF. The CDR3 nucleotides read TGTGCCAGCAGCTTAGCGAGCCCTAGCGGAAGCACAGATACGCAGTATTTT.